This is a list of T cell receptor beta chains from one sample in a study of blood T cell repertoires in COVID-19. TCRdb's copy holds only in-frame clones and misses some; the assay was immunoSEQ multiplex PCR. The sample carries 150,000 to 200,000 clones, 88% recorded once. Source material: peripheral blood. Receptor source: a man aged 45-65 years who had recovered from COVID-19. CDR3s include the opening cysteine and the closing phenylalanine or tryptophan. A D gene is named only where the DNA matches it firmly. Not every row has a clone size; where given, it reads once, few, many or a size class.

D gene: NA
V gene: TRBV30
J gene: TRBJ1-2
clone size: NA
CDR3 protein: CAGQTGWGYTF
CDR3 DNA: TGTGCCGGACAGACCGGGTGGGGCTACACCTTC

D gene: NA
V gene: TRBV18
J gene: TRBJ1-4
clone size: NA
CDR3 protein: CASSQGNEKLFF
CDR3 DNA: TGTGCCAGCTCCCAGGGAAATGAAAAACTGTTTTTT

D gene: TRBD1
V gene: TRBV9
J gene: TRBJ2-7
clone size: NA
CDR3 protein: CASSVGGTGIVYEQYF
CDR3 DNA: TGTGCCAGCAGCGTAGGGGGGACAGGGATAGTCTACGAGCAGTACTTC

D gene: NA
V gene: TRBV12-3/TRBV12-4
J gene: TRBJ1-2
clone size: few
CDR3 protein: CASSLLGQDGYTF
CDR3 DNA: TGTGCCAGCAGTTTACTTGGGCAGGATGGCTACACCTTC

D gene: NA
V gene: TRBV11-2
J gene: TRBJ1-1
clone size: NA
CDR3 protein: CASSLARVNTEAFF
CDR3 DNA: TGTGCCAGCAGCTTAGCCAGGGTAAACACTGAAGCTTTCTTT

D gene: NA
V gene: TRBV18
J gene: TRBJ2-3
clone size: once
CDR3 protein: CASRRGSVTDTQYF
CDR3 DNA: TGTGCCAGCCGTAGGGGGAGCGTCACAGATACGCAGTATTTT

D gene: NA
V gene: TRBV19
J gene: TRBJ1-4
clone size: NA
CDR3 protein: CASRPGQLNEKLFF
CDR3 DNA: TGTGCCAGTAGGCCCGGACAGCTTAATGAAAAACTGTTTTTT

D gene: NA
V gene: TRBV20-1
J gene: TRBJ2-7
clone size: NA
CDR3 protein: CSASMLAEYEQYF
CDR3 DNA: TGCAGTGCTAGTATGCTAGCAGAATACGAGCAGTACTTC

D gene: TRBD2
V gene: TRBV11-1
J gene: TRBJ2-5
clone size: NA
CDR3 protein: CASSLFAGGTQETQYF
CDR3 DNA: TGTGCCAGCAGCTTATTTGCGGGAGGGACCCAAGAGACCCAGTACTTC

D gene: TRBD1
V gene: TRBV12-3/TRBV12-4
J gene: TRBJ2-3
clone size: once
CDR3 protein: CASSTGGPDTQYF
CDR3 DNA: TGTGCCAGCTCCACAGGGGGCCCAGATACGCAGTATTTT

D gene: NA
V gene: TRBV3-1/TRBV3-2
J gene: TRBJ1-4
clone size: NA
CDR3 protein: CASSPRWRATGSNEKLFF
CDR3 DNA: TGTGCCAGCAGCCCCCGGTGGCGGGCCACTGGGAGTAATGAAAAACTGTTTTTT

D gene: TRBD1
V gene: TRBV6-2/TRBV6-3
J gene: TRBJ2-7
clone size: NA
CDR3 protein: CASSYSKATGGEQYF
CDR3 DNA: TGTGCCAGCAGTTACTCGAAAGCAACAGGGGGCGAGCAGTACTTC

D gene: NA
V gene: TRBV6-5
J gene: TRBJ1-1
clone size: NA
CDR3 protein: CASRRGFDTEAFF
CDR3 DNA: TGTGCCAGTCGGCGGGGGTTCGACACTGAAGCTTTCTTT

D gene: TRBD2
V gene: TRBV27
J gene: TRBJ2-3
clone size: NA
CDR3 protein: CASSLPSSGISTDTQYF
CDR3 DNA: TGTGCCAGCAGTTTACCCTCAAGCGGGATAAGCACAGATACGCAGTATTTT

D gene: TRBD1
V gene: TRBV4-3
J gene: TRBJ2-7
clone size: NA
CDR3 protein: CASSQGEIRDRGRYEQYF
CDR3 DNA: TGCGCCAGCAGCCAAGGCGAGATCCGGGACAGGGGTCGGTACGAGCAGTACTTC

D gene: TRBD2
V gene: TRBV9
J gene: TRBJ2-2
clone size: NA
CDR3 protein: CASSPRDSGANTGELFF
CDR3 DNA: TGTGCCAGCAGCCCCCGAGATAGCGGGGCGAACACCGGGGAGCTGTTTTTT

D gene: NA
V gene: TRBV6-5
J gene: TRBJ2-3
clone size: NA
CDR3 protein: CASSYSPGGPDTQYF
CDR3 DNA: TGTGCCAGCAGTTACTCGCCAGGGGGGCCAGATACGCAGTATTTT

D gene: TRBD2
V gene: TRBV24-1
J gene: TRBJ2-5
clone size: NA
CDR3 protein: CAVGRLAGGGGGTQYF
CDR3 DNA: TGTGCCGTCGGAAGGCTAGCGGGAGGTGGGGGCGGGACCCAGTACTTC

D gene: TRBD2
V gene: TRBV28
J gene: TRBJ2-3
clone size: NA
CDR3 protein: CASSRRGSGALPDTQYF
CDR3 DNA: TGTGCCAGCAGTCGCCGGGGAAGCGGGGCCCTCCCAGATACGCAGTATTTT

D gene: NA
V gene: TRBV7-6
J gene: TRBJ2-3
clone size: medium-sized
CDR3 protein: CASSAVSGGPDTQYF
CDR3 DNA: TGTGCCAGCAGCGCAGTTTCGGGGGGCCCAGATACGCAGTATTTT

D gene: TRBD1
V gene: TRBV6-7
J gene: TRBJ2-1
clone size: NA
CDR3 protein: CASRHKDRGRNNEQFF
CDR3 DNA: TGTGCCAGCAGACACAAGGACAGGGGGCGAAACAATGAGCAGTTCTTC

D gene: NA
V gene: TRBV19
J gene: TRBJ2-7
clone size: NA
CDR3 protein: CASNGRGTGEQYF
CDR3 DNA: TGTGCCAGTAATGGGCGGGGAACGGGCGAGCAGTACTTC

D gene: NA
V gene: TRBV12-3/TRBV12-4
J gene: TRBJ2-2
clone size: NA
CDR3 protein: CASSEHNTGELFF
CDR3 DNA: TGTGCCAGCAGTGAACATAACACCGGGGAGCTGTTTTTT

D gene: NA
V gene: TRBV6-2/TRBV6-3
J gene: TRBJ1-5
clone size: NA
CDR3 protein: CASSAYSRNQPQHF
CDR3 DNA: TGTGCCAGCAGTGCGTACAGCCGCAATCAGCCCCAGCATTTT

D gene: TRBD1
V gene: TRBV7-3
J gene: TRBJ2-7
clone size: NA
CDR3 protein: CASSLGGQGSREQYF
CDR3 DNA: TGTGCCAGCAGCCTTGGGGGACAGGGGAGTCGCGAGCAGTACTTC